This T cell receptor (beta chain) was sequenced for a study of graft-versus-host responses after intestinal transplantation (dated by TCRdb to the early 2020s). Regarding the research as a whole: The transplants that recipients got were multivisceral, liver-intestinal, or isolated intestinal. Instead of going to the commercial service, samples from a few later patients were sequenced in-house on an Illumina MiSeq and processed with MiXCR. Graft-versus-host and host-versus-graft alloreactive T cell clones were tracked in the graft, circulation and bone marrow after intestinal transplantation using bulk TCR-beta CDR3 sequencing. To identify alloreactive clones, pre-transplant mixed lymphocyte reaction products were sequenced and compared with unstimulated pre-transplant donor and recipient T cells. The cohort enrolled about two dozen intestinal transplant recipients including one retransplant, and a few patients lacking pretransplant specimens were excluded. All recipients received anti-thymocyte globulin induction followed by maintenance tacrolimus and steroids for roughly 3 years. Donor T cell macrochimerism was defined as a peak of at least 4% donor T cells among recipient peripheral blood mononuclear cells.

The library was obtained by the immunoSEQ multiplex PCR assay. Adaptive Biotechnologies carried out high-throughput TCR-beta CDR3 sequencing of genomic DNA for most patients. Per the original workflow: Adaptive's ImmunoSEQ software supplied the TCR sequencing data for around 19 patients, while MiXCR and VDJtools were used to process three other patients. CDR3 nucleotide sequences shared between donor and recipient were removed because their origin could not be assigned. To count as alloreactive, a clone needed at least 2-fold expansion over unstimulated cells and a minimum CFSE-low frequency of 0.002% (template counts) or 0.001% (read counts). Clones detected in sequenced pre-transplant spleen, lymph node, or MLR CFSE-low populations of the donor or recipient were defined as mappable. Cumulative frequency of alloreactive clones was calculated as a percentage of all sequences weighted by copy number. This is the immuneACCESS table as TCRdb keeps it, with only in-frame sequences that have V and J called. A part of the clones is gone; compared with another copy, unresolved V genes explain less than half, and the rest is unexplained. From that table come the V and J calls and clone size; the DNA was used to work out D and trimming. The sample includes under 50,000 clones, with approximately 89% observed a single time. Approximately 6.9% of the sample goes to the ten largest clones.

A remark on this clone: The specificity of this receptor is unknown. No much larger clonotype is one base removed from it; base qualities were not supplied.

The CDR3 runs 18 residues from the cysteine to the phenylalanine. Just the 54-base CDR3 DNA is kept, in frame starting at base 1. The germline V end is reduced by 4 bases and the J end by 6 bases; junction bases left unmatched: 12. The CDR1 and CDR2 encoded by the germline V gene are MGHRA and YSYEKL. Blood samples were collected up to 4 times in the first month after transplant and then at least monthly when available. Points the paper makes about the study in general: The relatively low number and heterogeneity of intestinal transplant patients limited the conclusions. Peak levels of circulating GvH clones were associated with declines in HvG clones early after transplant. In patients with donor T cell macrochimerism, the allografts had high GvH to HvG T cell clonal ratios. GvH clones turned up in recipient bone marrow, with some appearing earlier in ileal mucosa or blood, a pattern consistent with an intestinal mucosal origin.

Sequenced material: PBMCs, taken about 270 days after transplant. Recombination joined TRBV4-1 with TRBJ2-3; the central 14 bases match TRBD2. The clonotype comes from a human patient who received an intestinal transplant, so some T cells may come from the graft donor. The CDR3 region: CASSPYPPGTSGGDTQYF. The bases read TGCGCCAGCAGCCCCTACCCCCCGGGGACTAGCGGGGGCGATACGCAGTATTTT.